A selection of T cell receptor beta chains follows, all from one sample in a study of cytomegalovirus exposure and HLA in healthy donors. Clones were read by immunoSEQ multiplex PCR, and TCRdb kept only the in-frame ones, dropping some. The table lists about 160,000 clones, about four fifths of them singletons. Sequencing used PBMCs. The origin of the receptors is a girl between 10 and 17 years old in good health and CMV-seropositive. Each CDR3 is given with its conserved first and last residue. The order of the fields is V gene, J gene, clone size, CDR3 protein. Not all rows give a size; the values are once, few, many and, for expanded clones, a class.

V gene: TRBV7-6
J gene: TRBJ1-1
clone size: once
CDR3 protein: CASSIDRGTEAFF

V gene: TRBV7-8
J gene: TRBJ2-4
clone size: NA
CDR3 protein: CASSSDLSGTFLGKNIQYF

V gene: TRBV19
J gene: TRBJ2-1
clone size: NA
CDR3 protein: CASKLAGDHNEQFF

V gene: TRBV10-3
J gene: TRBJ2-1
clone size: NA
CDR3 protein: CAISESRGGNEQFF

V gene: TRBV4-3
J gene: TRBJ1-1
clone size: few
CDR3 protein: CASKGQLEAFF

V gene: TRBV6-5
J gene: TRBJ1-4
clone size: NA
CDR3 protein: CASSYSRGSEEKLFF

V gene: TRBV23-1
J gene: TRBJ2-5
clone size: once
CDR3 protein: CASSQSKQGRYRGETQYF

V gene: TRBV6-5
J gene: TRBJ1-1
clone size: NA
CDR3 protein: CASSYGLGGGTEAFF

V gene: TRBV7-9
J gene: TRBJ2-7
clone size: NA
CDR3 protein: CASSSAGMSEQYF

V gene: TRBV7-2
J gene: TRBJ1-4
clone size: NA
CDR3 protein: CASSLAVGTGGTTKKLFF

V gene: TRBV29-1
J gene: TRBJ2-2
clone size: NA
CDR3 protein: CSVVASPNTGELFF

V gene: TRBV19
J gene: TRBJ1-1
clone size: NA
CDR3 protein: CASSMGSGQGIMNTEAFF

V gene: TRBV7-3
J gene: TRBJ2-7
clone size: once
CDR3 protein: CASSLSPANYYEQYF

V gene: TRBV18
J gene: TRBJ1-5
clone size: NA
CDR3 protein: CASSPPNDRGHQPQHF

V gene: TRBV30
J gene: TRBJ2-2
clone size: NA
CDR3 protein: CAWSDGLTGELFF

V gene: TRBV30
J gene: TRBJ2-4
clone size: NA
CDR3 protein: CAWERIGTDTLAKNIQYF

V gene: TRBV10-1
J gene: TRBJ2-7
clone size: NA
CDR3 protein: CASRGPTLDWPTYEQYF

V gene: TRBV29-1
J gene: TRBJ2-5
clone size: few
CDR3 protein: CSVARGTQETQYF

V gene: TRBV9
J gene: TRBJ2-5
clone size: NA
CDR3 protein: CASSARVSETQYF

V gene: TRBV30
J gene: TRBJ2-7
clone size: NA
CDR3 protein: CATGTGTEQYF

V gene: TRBV5-1
J gene: TRBJ2-2
clone size: once
CDR3 protein: CASSFLRGNTGELFF

V gene: TRBV6-6
J gene: TRBJ2-5
clone size: NA
CDR3 protein: CASRRDRGLQETQYF

V gene: TRBV5-5
J gene: TRBJ2-1
clone size: few
CDR3 protein: CASSSTWTSGYNEQFF

V gene: TRBV5-1
J gene: TRBJ2-3
clone size: NA
CDR3 protein: CASNPGAGSDTDTQYF

V gene: TRBV6-1
J gene: TRBJ2-7
clone size: NA
CDR3 protein: CASSEQYRDHEQYF

V gene: TRBV6-1
J gene: TRBJ1-1
clone size: few
CDR3 protein: CASSEPRSEAFF

V gene: TRBV7-9
J gene: TRBJ1-5
clone size: NA
CDR3 protein: CASSSTAGDSNQPQHF

V gene: TRBV5-4
J gene: TRBJ1-3
clone size: NA
CDR3 protein: CASSFQGLGNTIYF

V gene: TRBV7-8
J gene: TRBJ1-1
clone size: NA
CDR3 protein: CASSPIRGAEAFF

V gene: TRBV4-1
J gene: TRBJ2-1
clone size: NA
CDR3 protein: CASSQPGQTNNEQFF

V gene: TRBV7-2
J gene: TRBJ1-1
clone size: NA
CDR3 protein: CASSDYRDNTEAFF

V gene: TRBV11-2
J gene: TRBJ2-5
clone size: NA
CDR3 protein: CASSVYQETQYF

V gene: TRBV14
J gene: TRBJ2-2
clone size: NA
CDR3 protein: CASSPFGGILNLLTGELFF

V gene: TRBV29-1
J gene: TRBJ2-1
clone size: NA
CDR3 protein: CSVLGLAGGTSYNEQFF

V gene: TRBV29-1
J gene: TRBJ2-3
clone size: NA
CDR3 protein: CSVDMGQGSRTQYF

V gene: TRBV14
J gene: TRBJ1-5
clone size: NA
CDR3 protein: CASSGDINQPQHF

V gene: TRBV15
J gene: TRBJ2-1
clone size: NA
CDR3 protein: CATSPRHRSYNEQFF

V gene: TRBV4-2
J gene: TRBJ2-2
clone size: once
CDR3 protein: CASSQVFSGELFF

V gene: TRBV4-3
J gene: TRBJ1-2
clone size: NA
CDR3 protein: CASSGTGYGYTF

V gene: TRBV15
J gene: TRBJ2-1
clone size: once
CDR3 protein: CATSRDLSGRVYNEQFF

V gene: TRBV28
J gene: TRBJ1-2
clone size: NA
CDR3 protein: CASSKIQYYYGYTF

V gene: TRBV20-1
J gene: TRBJ1-4
clone size: NA
CDR3 protein: CSAMTPEKLFF

V gene: TRBV11-2
J gene: TRBJ2-3
clone size: NA
CDR3 protein: CASRIPGQRTQYF